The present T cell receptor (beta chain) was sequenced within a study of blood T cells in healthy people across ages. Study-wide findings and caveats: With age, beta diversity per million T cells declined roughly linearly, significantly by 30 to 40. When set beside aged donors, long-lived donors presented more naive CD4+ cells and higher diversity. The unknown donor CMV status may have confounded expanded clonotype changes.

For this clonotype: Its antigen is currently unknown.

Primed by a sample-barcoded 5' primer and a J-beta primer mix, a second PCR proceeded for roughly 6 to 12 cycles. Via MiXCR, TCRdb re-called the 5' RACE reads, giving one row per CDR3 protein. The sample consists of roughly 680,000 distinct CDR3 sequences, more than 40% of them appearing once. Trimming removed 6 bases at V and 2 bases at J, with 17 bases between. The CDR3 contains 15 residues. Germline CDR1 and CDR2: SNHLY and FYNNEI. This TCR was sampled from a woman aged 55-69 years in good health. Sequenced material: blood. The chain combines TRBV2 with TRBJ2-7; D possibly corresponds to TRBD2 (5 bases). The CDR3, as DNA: TGTGCCAGCAGGGGTGACGGGATCCGGGCCTACGAGCAGTACTTC. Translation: CASRGDGIRAYEQYF.